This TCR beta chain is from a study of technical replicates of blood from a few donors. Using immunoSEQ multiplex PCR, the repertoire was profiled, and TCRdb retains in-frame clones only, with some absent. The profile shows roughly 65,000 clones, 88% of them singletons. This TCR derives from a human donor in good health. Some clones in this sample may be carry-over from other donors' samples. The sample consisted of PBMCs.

The CDR3 region has the DNA TGCGCCAGCAGCCAGGTAGGGGGACTAGTAGGTTTCTACGAGCAGTACTTC. It encodes CASSQVGGLVGFYEQYF. This sequence joins TRBV4-1 and TRBJ2-7; 8 nucleotides line up with TRBD2. The germline V gene encodes CDR1 MGHRA and CDR2 YSYEKL. This CDR3 comprises 17 residues. Trimming removed 3 bases from V and 3 bases from J; junction bases left unmatched: 13.